Listed here are 15 T cell receptor beta chains from one sample, sequenced in a study of OX40 agonist ivuxolimab in advanced cancers. The protocol was immunoSEQ multiplex PCR, while the TCRdb copy is restricted to in-frame clones and leaves out a portion. The sample has 44,000 or so clones; roughly 93% are singletons. The sample in question was CD4+ or CD8+ T cells sorted from blood, obtained in a trial of the OX40 agonist ivuxolimab. Every receptor here comes from an adult with an advanced solid tumor such as melanoma, head and neck, liver or kidney cancer.

The J gene is TRBJ2-7, the V gene TRBV4-2; 8 nucleotides match TRBD2. Losses at the gene ends were 4 bases for V and 0 bases for J; bases not matched to a gene: 5. Germline CDR1 and CDR2: LGHNA and YNFKEQ. The CDR3 has 15 amino acids. The CDR3 nucleotides read TGTGCCAGCAGCCCTAGCGGGCTGAGCTCCTACGAGCAGTACTTC. Translating gives CASSPSGLSSYEQYF.

This clone came up a few times. The rearrangement joins TRBV9 to TRBJ2-7; TRBD2 matches 11 bases. This CDR3 contains 15 residues. The V and J ends lost 2 bases and 4 bases, in that order; junction bases with no gene match: 5. Looked up from germline, CDR1 is SGDLS and CDR2 is YYNGEE. The CDR3 reads CASSVLGTSGYEQYF. CDR3 DNA: TGTGCCAGCAGCGTTCTTGGGACTAGCGGTTACGAGCAGTACTTC.

This clone was seen more than once but under ten times. The rearrangement joins TRBV30 to TRBJ1-1, with 7 bases identical to TRBD1. V dropped 0 bases and J dropped 7; count of bases not matched to a gene: 5. Germline V gene lookup returns CDR1 GTSNPN and CDR2 SVGIG (reference sequence). The CDR3 runs 13 residues. The CDR3 reads CAWSVEGAGEAFF. CDR3 coding DNA: TGTGCCTGGAGTGTGGAGGGGGCCGGTGAAGCTTTCTTT.

A single count supports this clone. V gene TRBV7-6 combines with J gene TRBJ2-1; D remains ambiguous. Germline CDR1 reads SGHVS; CDR2 reads FNYEAQ. The CDR3 has 15 residues. The V and J ends lost 5 bases and 0 bases respectively, with 11 bases between them. The CDR3 loop reads CASSTDGDSYNEQFF. Written as DNA, the CDR3 is TGTGCCAGCAGCACGGACGGAGACTCCTACAATGAGCAGTTCTTC.

The rearrangement joins TRBV27 to TRBJ1-6; D remains ambiguous. The germline V gene has CDR1 MNHEY and CDR2 SMNVEV (reference sequence). This CDR3 region has 14 residues. Trimming shortened V by 3 bases and J by 0 bases, and 3 bases separated the two germline ends. The CDR3 here is CASSFTSYNSPLHF. The CDR3 DNA follows: TGTGCCAGCAGTTTTACCTCCTATAATTCACCCCTCCACTTT.

The V gene is TRBV28, the J gene TRBJ1-2; tentatively, D is TRBD1 (6 bases). The germline gives CDR1 MDHEN, CDR2 SYDVKM. The CDR3 loop spans 13 amino acids. The V gene lost 6 bases and the J gene lost 4 bases, with 12 bases spanning the gap. CDR3 sequence reads: CASSPQGGYGYTF. Written as DNA, the CDR3 is TGTGCCAGCAGCCCACAGGGAGGCTATGGCTACACCTTC.

The gene calls are TRBV19 and TRBJ1-1; D is unresolved. The CDR3 is 13 amino acids. Trimming left V 2 bases short and J 1 base short, with 5 bases between. Germline lookup yields CDR1 LNHDA and CDR2 SQIVND (reference sequence). The CDR3 DNA follows: TGTGCCAGTAGTATATGGGGGAACACTGAAGCTTTCTTT. Translated, it gives CASSIWGNTEAFF.

This clone is classed as medium-sized (0.01 to 0.1%). This chain links TRBV30 with TRBJ1-1; D unresolved. Trimming stripped 0 bases from V and 0 bases from J, with 5 bases between. Germline V gene data show CDR1 as GTSNPN and CDR2 as SVGIG (reference sequence). The CDR3 has 13 residues. CDR3 region: CAWSVALNTEAFF. In nucleotides, the CDR3 is TGTGCCTGGAGTGTGGCTTTGAACACTGAAGCTTTCTTT.

The rearrangement links TRBV7-8 to TRBJ2-2; no firm D call. CDR1 is SGHVS, CDR2 FQNEAQ, per germline. V dropped 5 bases and J dropped 8 bases, with 12 bases sitting between them. The CDR3 loop spans 13 amino acids. The CDR3 here is CASSGILSGELFF. DNA for the CDR3: TGTGCCAGCAGCGGTATACTATCTGGGGAGCTGTTTTTT. Variable domain in full (rest from reference TRBV7-8 and TRBJ2-2): GAGVSQSPRYKVAKRGQDVALRCDPISGHVSLFWYQQALGQGPEFLTYFQNEAQLDKSGLPSDRFFAERPEGSVSTLKIQRTQQEDSAVYLCASSGILSGELFFGEGSRLTVL.

This sequence joins TRBV19 and TRBJ2-1; either TRBD1 or TRBD2 may supply D (5 bases each). CDR3 length equals 14 residues. CDR1 is LNHDA and CDR2 is SQIVND in the germline V gene (reference sequence). The germline V and J ends were trimmed by 1 base and 6 bases, with 10 bases remaining between them. The CDR3 sequence is CASSIGLGTNEQFF. In DNA, the CDR3 is TGTGCCAGTAGTATAGGCTTGGGGACCAATGAGCAGTTCTTC.

The V gene is TRBV28, the J gene TRBJ1-2; TRBD1 aligns across 12 bases. CDR1 is MDHEN and CDR2 is SYDVKM in the germline V gene. CDR3 length equals 19 residues. J was trimmed by 8 bases and V by 5 bases; bases with no gene match: 21. CDR3 protein: CASSAIPNLSGQGAGGYTF. Here the CDR3 DNA reads TGTGCCAGCAGTGCCATCCCCAACCTTTCGGGACAGGGGGCAGGGGGCTACACCTTC.

The genes are TRBV7-2 and TRBJ2-3; 11 bases fit TRBD2. This CDR3 is 16 amino acids long. Trimming took 6 bases from V and 0 from J; bases not matched to a gene: 5. Germline CDR1 and CDR2: SGHTA and FQGNSA. The CDR3 loop is CASRTSGASSTDTQYF. The CDR3 region has the DNA TGTGCCAGCAGGACTAGCGGGGCCTCTAGCACAGATACGCAGTATTTT.

This sequence joins TRBV7-9 and TRBJ1-1; TRBD1 is a possible D gene (5 bases). V was trimmed by 8 bases and J by 0 bases, leaving 7 bases between them. This CDR3 contains 12 residues. Germline V gives CDR1 SEHNR, CDR2 FQNEAQ (reference sequence). The CDR3 protein is CASSGVNTEAFF. The DNA of the CDR3 is TGTGCCAGCTCGGGGGTGAACACTGAAGCTTTCTTT. The full variable domain, in which reference TRBV7-9 and TRBJ1-1 provide the parts outside the CDR3, is DTGVSQNPRHKITKRGQNVTFRCDPISEHNRLYWYRQTLGQGPEFLTYFQNEAQLEKSRLLSDRFSAERPKGSFSTLEIQRTEQGDSAMYLCASSGVNTEAFFGQGTRLTVV.

The V call is TRBV19, the J call TRBJ1-1, with D possibly being TRBD1 (6 bases). Germline V gives CDR1 LNHDA, CDR2 SQIVND (reference sequence). V dropped 6 bases and J dropped 3 bases, with 8 bases sitting between them. The CDR3 loop spans 12 amino acids. Here the CDR3 DNA reads TGTGCCAGTAGAACAGGGCACACTGAAGCTTTCTTT. This translates into CASRTGHTEAFF.

The V and J genes are TRBV9 and TRBJ2-3, with D unclear. This CDR3 is built from 14 residues. Germline V gives CDR1 SGDLS, CDR2 YYNGEE. Trimming left V 0 bases short and J 4 bases short, with 9 bases between. The CDR3 nucleotides are TGTGCCAGCAGCGTAGGACCTGGAGCAGATACGCAGTATTTT. Translated, it gives CASSVGPGADTQYF.